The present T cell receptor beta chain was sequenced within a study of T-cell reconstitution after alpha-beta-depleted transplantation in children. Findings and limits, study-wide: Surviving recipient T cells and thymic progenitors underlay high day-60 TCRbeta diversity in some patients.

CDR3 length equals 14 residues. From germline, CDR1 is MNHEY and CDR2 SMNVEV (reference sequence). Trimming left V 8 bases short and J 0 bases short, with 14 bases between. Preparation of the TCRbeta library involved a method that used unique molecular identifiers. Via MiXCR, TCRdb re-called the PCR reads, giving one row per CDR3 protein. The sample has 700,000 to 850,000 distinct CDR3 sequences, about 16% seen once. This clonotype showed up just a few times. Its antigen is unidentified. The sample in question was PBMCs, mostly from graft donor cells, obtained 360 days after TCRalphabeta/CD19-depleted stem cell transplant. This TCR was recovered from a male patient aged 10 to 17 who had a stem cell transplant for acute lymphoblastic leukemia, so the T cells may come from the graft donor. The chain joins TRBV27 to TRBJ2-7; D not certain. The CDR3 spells CASRTAHSSYEQYF. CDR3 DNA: TGTGCCAGCCGAACAGCGCACAGCTCCTACGAGCAGTACTTC.